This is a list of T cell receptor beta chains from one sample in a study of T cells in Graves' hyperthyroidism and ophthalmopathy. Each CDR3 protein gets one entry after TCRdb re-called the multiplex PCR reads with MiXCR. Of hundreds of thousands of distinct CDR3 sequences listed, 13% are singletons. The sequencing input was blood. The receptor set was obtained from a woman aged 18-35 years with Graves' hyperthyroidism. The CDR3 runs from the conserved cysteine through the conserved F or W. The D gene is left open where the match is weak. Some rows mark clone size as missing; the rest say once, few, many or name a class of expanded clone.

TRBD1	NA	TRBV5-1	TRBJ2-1	CASSLGGSGEQFF	TGCGCCAGCAGCTTAGGGGGCTCGGGAGAGCAGTTCTTC
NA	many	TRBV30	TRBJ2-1	CAWYRSSYNEQFF	TGTGCCTGGTATAGGAGCTCCTACAATGAGCAGTTCTTC
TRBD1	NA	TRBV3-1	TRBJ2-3	CASSLDRPTDTQYF	TGTGCCAGCAGCCTGGACAGGCCCACAGATACGCAGTATTTT
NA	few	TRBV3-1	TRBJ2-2	CASTPRAPNGELFF	TGTGCCAGCACCCCCCGGGCCCCGAACGGGGAGCTGTTTTTT
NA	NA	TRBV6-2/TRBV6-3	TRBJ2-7	CASSYRGPPLLYEQYF	TGTGCCAGCAGTTACAGAGGACCCCCTTTACTTTACGAGCAGTACTTC
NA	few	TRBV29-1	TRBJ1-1	CSAGGGRGRGTEAFF	TGCAGCGCCGGTGGTGGCAGGGGAAGGGGAACTGAAGCTTTCTTT
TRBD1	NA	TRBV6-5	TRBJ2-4	CAGSYVLLQGTKNIQYF	TGTGCCGGCAGTTACGTCTTGCTACAGGGGACCAAAAACATTCAGTACTTC
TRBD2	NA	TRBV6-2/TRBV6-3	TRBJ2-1	CASSHRGLAGDPHDEQFF	TGTGCCAGCAGCCATCGGGGACTAGCGGGAGACCCCCACGATGAGCAGTTCTTC
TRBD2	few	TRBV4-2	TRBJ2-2	CASSHSLAGSYTGELFF	TGTGCCAGCAGCCATTCACTAGCGGGCTCCTACACCGGGGAGCTGTTTTTT
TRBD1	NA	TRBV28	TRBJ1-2	CASSLGAGQGSGYTF	TGTGCCAGCAGTTTGGGAGCCGGACAGGGCAGTGGCTACACCTTC
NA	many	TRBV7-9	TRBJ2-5	CASSLKILEETQYF	TGTGCCAGCAGCTTAAAAATCTTGGAGGAGACCCAGTACTTC
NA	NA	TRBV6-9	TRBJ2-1	CASSYLNGYNEQFF	TGTGCCAGCAGTTATCTGAATGGATACAATGAGCAGTTCTTC
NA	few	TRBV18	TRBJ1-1	CASTNSGGRGNTEAFF	TGTGCCAGCACAAACTCCGGAGGACGGGGGAACACTGAAGCTTTCTTT
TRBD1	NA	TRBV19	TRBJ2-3	CASSIDRDRENTDTQYF	TGTGCCAGTAGTATTGACCGGGACAGGGAAAACACAGATACGCAGTATTTT
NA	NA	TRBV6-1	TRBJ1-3	CASNRLSGNTIYF	TGTGCCAGCAACCGTTTATCTGGAAACACCATATATTTT
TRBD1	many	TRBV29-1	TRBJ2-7	CSVLWGQYYEQYF	TGCAGCGTCCTGTGGGGACAGTACTACGAGCAGTACTTC
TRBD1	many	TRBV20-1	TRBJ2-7	CSARGPGQAYEQYF	TGCAGTGCTCGAGGCCCGGGACAGGCCTACGAGCAGTACTTC
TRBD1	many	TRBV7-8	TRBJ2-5	CASSLLLEGGKETQYF	TGTGCCAGCAGCTTATTGCTTGAAGGGGGCAAAGAGACCCAGTACTTC
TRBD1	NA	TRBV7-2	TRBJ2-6	CASSLRGTGVRAGANVLTF	TGTGCCAGCAGCTTGAGGGGGACAGGGGTACGTGCTGGGGCCAACGTCCTGACTTTC
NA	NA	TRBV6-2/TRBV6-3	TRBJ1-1	CASSFAPGTEAFF	TGTGCCAGCAGTTTTGCCCCTGGGACTGAAGCTTTCTTT
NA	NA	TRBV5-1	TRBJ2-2	CASSLDYDRAPNTGELFF	TGCGCCAGCAGCTTGGATTATGACCGGGCCCCGAACACCGGGGAGCTGTTTTTT
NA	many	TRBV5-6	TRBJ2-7	CASSPWGYTYEQYF	TGTGCCAGCAGCCCTTGGGGTTATACCTACGAGCAGTACTTC
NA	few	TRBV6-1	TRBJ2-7	CASSEAGPPQEQYF	TGTGCCAGCAGTGAAGCGGGACCTCCTCAAGAGCAGTACTTC
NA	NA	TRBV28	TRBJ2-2	CASSLAGAGAGELFF	TGTGCCAGCAGTTTGGCAGGGGCGGGGGCCGGGGAGCTGTTTTTT
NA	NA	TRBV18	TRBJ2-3	CASSPLGSPTDTQYF	TGTGCCAGCTCACCTCTGGGGTCGCCCACAGATACGCAGTATTTT
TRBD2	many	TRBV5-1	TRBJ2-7	CASSFTTSGGSYEQYF	TGCGCCAGCAGCTTTACGACTAGCGGGGGGTCCTACGAGCAGTACTTC
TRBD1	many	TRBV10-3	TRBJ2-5	CAISPGQQETQYF	TGTGCCATCAGTCCGGGACAGCAAGAGACCCAGTACTTC
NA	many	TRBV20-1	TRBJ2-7	CSSRRENYEQYF	TGCAGTTCCCGACGGGAAAACTACGAGCAGTACTTC
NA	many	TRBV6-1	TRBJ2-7	CASSRTTAVGGYEQYF	TGTGCCAGCAGTCGCACGACTGCGGTAGGGGGATACGAGCAGTACTTC
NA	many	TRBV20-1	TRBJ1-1	CSASLGGAEAFF	TGCAGTGCTAGTCTGGGGGGGGCTGAAGCTTTCTTT
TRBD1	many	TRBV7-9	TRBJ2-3	CASSPNGQGIDTQYF	TGTGCCAGCAGCCCAAACGGACAGGGTATAGATACGCAGTATTTT
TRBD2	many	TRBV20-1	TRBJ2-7	CSARDYAGGGYEQYF	TGCAGTGCTAGAGATTATGCGGGAGGGGGCTACGAGCAGTACTTC
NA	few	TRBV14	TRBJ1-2	CASSQGQWGGYTF	TGTGCCAGCAGCCAAGGGCAGTGGGGTGGCTACACCTTC
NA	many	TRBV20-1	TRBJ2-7	CSAASGEVTYEQYF	TGCAGTGCCGCGTCAGGGGAGGTAACCTACGAGCAGTACTTC
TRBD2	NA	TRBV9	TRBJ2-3	CASSVGLASPPDTQYF	TGTGCCAGCAGCGTGGGACTAGCTAGTCCCCCGGATACGCAGTATTTT
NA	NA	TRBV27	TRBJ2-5	CASSLQGAGEETQYF	TGTGCCAGCAGTTTACAAGGGGCTGGAGAGGAGACCCAGTACTTC
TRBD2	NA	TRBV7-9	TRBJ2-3	CASRSNSGGTDTQYF	TGTGCCAGCAGATCAAATAGCGGGGGCACAGATACGCAGTATTTT
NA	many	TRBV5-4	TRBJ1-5	CASSHLPGGNDQPQHF	TGTGCCAGCAGCCACCTCCCCGGGGGGAATGATCAGCCCCAGCATTTT
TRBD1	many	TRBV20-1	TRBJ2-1	CSAPGQGAHEQFF	TGCAGTGCCCCGGGACAGGGGGCGCATGAGCAGTTCTTC
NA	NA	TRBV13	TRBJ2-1	CASSLTLEKFF	TGTGCCAGCAGCTTAACGCTAGAGAAGTTCTTC
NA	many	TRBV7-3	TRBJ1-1	CASSLPGIDEAFF	TGTGCCAGCAGCTTACCCGGGATTGATGAAGCTTTCTTT
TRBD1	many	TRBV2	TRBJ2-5	CASRAGTVQETQYF	TGTGCCAGCAGGGCCGGGACAGTACAAGAGACCCAGTACTTC
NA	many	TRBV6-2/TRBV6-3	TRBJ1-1	CATSLDTHPPHEAFF	TGTGCCACGTCCCTGGACACGCACCCGCCGCATGAAGCTTTCTTT
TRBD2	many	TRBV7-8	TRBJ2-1	CASSTAGGPRNEQFF	TGTGCCAGCAGCACCGCGGGGGGGCCGCGGAATGAGCAGTTCTTC
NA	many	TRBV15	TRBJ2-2	CATSQGRGAGELFF	TGTGCCACCAGCCAGGGACGGGGCGCCGGGGAGCTGTTTTTT
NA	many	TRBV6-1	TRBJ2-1	CASSRTGWGNNEQFF	TGTGCCAGCAGTCGTACAGGGTGGGGGAACAATGAGCAGTTCTTC
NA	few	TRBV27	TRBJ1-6	CASSLSSTETNSPLHF	TGTGCCAGCAGTTTATCCTCCACCGAAACGAATTCACCCCTCCACTTT
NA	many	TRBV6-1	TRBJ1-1	CASGLRGGRETEAFF	TGTGCCAGTGGGCTACGGGGGGGACGAGAGACTGAAGCTTTCTTT
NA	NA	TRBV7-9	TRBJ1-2	CASSPPGQTYGYTF	TGTGCCAGCAGCCCTCCAGGGCAGACCTATGGCTACACCTTC
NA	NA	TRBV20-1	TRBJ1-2	CSAPTANYGYTF	TGCAGTGCTCCGACAGCCAACTATGGCTACACCTTC
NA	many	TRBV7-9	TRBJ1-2	CASSLGGISKFYTF	TGTGCCAGCAGCCTCGGGGGGATCTCTAAGTTCTACACCTTC
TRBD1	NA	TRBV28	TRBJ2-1	CASNPGTGFNEQFF	TGTGCCAGCAATCCCGGGACAGGGTTCAATGAGCAGTTCTTC
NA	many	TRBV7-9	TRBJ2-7	CASSLVTWEQYF	TGTGCCAGCAGCTTAGTAACATGGGAGCAGTACTTC
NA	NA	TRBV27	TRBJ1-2	CASSNRGGPAVYGHTF	TGTGCCAGCAGTAATAGGGGGGGGCCAGCGGTCTATGGTCACACCTTC
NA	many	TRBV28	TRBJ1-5	CASSLRGVQPQHF	TGTGCCAGCAGTTTGAGGGGGGTTCAGCCCCAGCATTTT